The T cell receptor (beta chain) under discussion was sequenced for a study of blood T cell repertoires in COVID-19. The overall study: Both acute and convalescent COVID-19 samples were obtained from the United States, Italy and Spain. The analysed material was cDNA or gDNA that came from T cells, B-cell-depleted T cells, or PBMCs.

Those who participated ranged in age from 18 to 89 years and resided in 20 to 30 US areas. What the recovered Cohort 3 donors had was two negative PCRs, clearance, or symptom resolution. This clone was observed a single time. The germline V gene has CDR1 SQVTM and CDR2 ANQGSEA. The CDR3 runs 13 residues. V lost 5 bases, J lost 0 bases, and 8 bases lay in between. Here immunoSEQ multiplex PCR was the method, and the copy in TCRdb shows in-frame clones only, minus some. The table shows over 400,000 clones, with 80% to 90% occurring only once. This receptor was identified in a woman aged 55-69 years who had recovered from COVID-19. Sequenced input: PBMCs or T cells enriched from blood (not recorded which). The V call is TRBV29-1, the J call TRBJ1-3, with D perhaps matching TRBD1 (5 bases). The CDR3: CSVQGNSGNTIYF. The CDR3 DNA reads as TGCAGCGTTCAGGGTAACTCTGGAAACACCATATATTTT.